The 18 T cell receptor beta chains given below trace back to one sample, sequenced in a study of cytomegalovirus exposure and HLA in healthy donors. The PCR was carried out with 60 Vbeta primers and 13 Jbeta primers. TCRdb's table, derived via immunoSEQ multiplex PCR, lists solely in-frame clones and lacks some. The sample shows roughly 200,000 clones, more than 65% of them seen only once. Sequenced: PBMCs. The origin of the receptors is a man aged 18 to 35 in good health and CMV-seronegative.

V gene TRBV30 combines with J gene TRBJ2-3; the D gene is possibly TRBD2 (5 bases). Germline V gene lookup returns CDR1 GTSNPN and CDR2 SVGIG (reference sequence). V was cut by 3 bases and J by 6 bases, with 25 bases left in between. The CDR3 spans 17 residues. The CDR3 region has the DNA TGTGCCTGGAGCCCCATTCGATTAAGCGGTCGAAGGGATACGCAGTATTTT. Translation: CAWSPIRLSGRRDTQYF.

The chain recombines TRBV5-1 with TRBJ2-3; weak D call: TRBD2 (6 bases). The V gene's germline CDR1 is SGHRS and CDR2 YFSETQ. The CDR3 sequence is 15 residues long. V was pared by 2 bases and J by 2 bases, with 12 bases between. CDR3: CASSLHSGNTDTQYF. CDR3 coding DNA: TGCGCCAGCAGCTTACATAGCGGAAACACAGATACGCAGTATTTT. The complete variable domain, with remaining parts taken from reference TRBV5-1 and TRBJ2-3, reads KAGVTQTPRYLIKTRGQQVTLSCSPISGHRSVSWYQQTPGQGLQFLFEYFSETQRNKGNFPGRFSGRQFSNSRSEMNVSTLELGDSALYLCASSLHSGNTDTQYFGPGTRLTVL.

This chain connects TRBV10-2 to TRBJ2-7; D remains ambiguous. The CDR3 consists of 16 residues. Trimming took off 0 bases at V and 2 bases at J, with 14 bases between the two ends. CDR1 and CDR2 (germline): WSHSY, SAAADI. CDR3: CASSESRSFITYEQYF. In DNA form, the CDR3 reads TGCGCCAGCAGTGAGTCTCGGAGTTTTATAACCTACGAGCAGTACTTC.

The rearrangement links TRBV7-6 to TRBJ1-3; D gene unclear. Trimming took 1 base from V and 1 from J, leaving 11 bases between them. The germline V gene encodes CDR1 SGHVS and CDR2 FNYEAQ. The CDR3 is 16 residues long. CDR3: CASSLGGGRSGNTIYF. The CDR3, as DNA: TGTGCCAGCAGCTTAGGGGGAGGGCGGTCTGGAAACACCATATATTTT.

This chain uses TRBV27 with TRBJ1-2; unclear D gene. The V and J ends lost 5 bases and 8 bases respectively, with 12 bases between them. The CDR3 totals 12 residues. Looked up from germline, CDR1 is MNHEY and CDR2 is SMNVEV (reference sequence). CDR3 DNA: TGTGCCAGCAGTCCGCCGGCCGGGGGCTACACCTTC. Amino acid sequence: CASSPPAGGYTF.

V usage is TRBV6-5 and J usage is TRBJ1-2; 8 bases match TRBD1. Per the germline V gene, CDR1 is MNHEY and CDR2 is SVGAGI. CDR3 length equals 15 residues. With 6 bases clipped from V and 3 bases from J, the junction kept 9 bases outside the gene matches. The DNA for the CDR3 is TGTGCCAGCAGAACCGAGACAGGGGCCTACTATGGCTACACCTTC. Protein product: CASRTETGAYYGYTF.

The rearrangement joins TRBV27 to TRBJ1-5; D unresolved. The germline gives CDR1 MNHEY, CDR2 SMNVEV (reference sequence). Trimming stripped 2 bases from V and 1 base from J, with 9 bases between. The CDR3 is 15 residues long. CDR3 in amino acids: CASSLNRLSNQPQHF. CDR3 nucleotide sequence: TGTGCCAGCAGTTTAAACAGATTAAGCAATCAGCCCCAGCATTTT.

This clone was picked up a small number of times. The chain links TRBV2 to TRBJ2-5; no firm D call. Germline-derived CDR1 and CDR2 are SNHLY and FYNNEI. The CDR3 has 14 residues. Trimming took off 8 bases at V and 0 bases at J, with 13 bases between the two ends. CDR3 coding DNA: TGTGCCAGCTACCCAGACACGAACCAAGAGACCCAGTACTTC. This encodes CASYPDTNQETQYF.

As for this clone: Its ends do not fully match the called genes, so a read error is possible. The J gene is TRBJ2-5, the V gene TRBV7-7, with 12 bases lining up with TRBD2. Germline CDR1 SSHAT, CDR2 FNYEAQ (reference sequence). CDR3 length equals 15 residues. The CDR3 nucleotides read TGTGCTAGCAGCCGGACTAGCGGGATCTGGGAGACCCAGTACTTC. Residues: CASSRTSGIWETQYF.

The chain combines TRBV4-1 with TRBJ1-1; D not certain. Germline V gives CDR1 MGHRA, CDR2 YSYEKL. The CDR3 is 14 amino acids. V dropped 0 bases and J dropped 5 bases, with 10 bases sitting between them. The CDR3 is CASSQEEGGTEAFF. Written as DNA, the CDR3 is TGCGCCAGCAGCCAAGAGGAGGGTGGGACTGAAGCTTTCTTT.

The CDR3 loop is CASRPGTGKEKLFF. In DNA, the CDR3 is TGCGCCAGCAGACCCGGGACAGGGAAAGAAAAACTGTTTTTT. The V call is TRBV5-1, the J call TRBJ1-4; TRBD1 matches at 9 bases. Germline CDR1 and CDR2: SGHRS and YFSETQ. The junction had 7 bases not matched to a gene; V was cut back by 5 bases and J by 8 bases. This CDR3 spans 14 amino acids.

The rearrangement joins TRBV18 to TRBJ2-2; tentative D call: TRBD1 (6 bases). V lost 4 bases, J lost 4 bases, and 16 bases lay in between. Germline V CDR1 and CDR2: KGHSH, LQKENI. This CDR3 has 16 amino acids. The CDR3 DNA sequence: TGTGCCAGCTCACTAGTTCCTCAGGGGAGCACCGGGGAGCTGTTTTTT. It is translated as CASSLVPQGSTGELFF.

This chain joins TRBV28 and TRBJ2-1; 8 bases fit TRBD2. V trimming: 4 bases; J trimming: 9 bases; junction bases outside the gene matches: 11. Germline CDR1 is MDHEN and CDR2 is SYDVKM. The CDR3 covers 15 residues. CDR3 amino acids: CASSSIAGFSAEQFF. The CDR3 DNA follows: TGTGCCAGCAGTTCAATAGCGGGATTTTCCGCTGAGCAGTTCTTC.

The chain couples TRBV19 to TRBJ1-1, with D unresolved. Germline CDR1 LNHDA, CDR2 SQIVND (reference sequence). V was clipped by 2 bases and J by 1 base, with 8 bases between them. This CDR3 has 14 residues. The CDR3 loop reads CASSISHQNTEAFF. The CDR3, as DNA: TGTGCCAGTAGTATATCCCATCAGAACACTGAAGCTTTCTTT.

This clone appeared a single time. This chain joins TRBV5-1 and TRBJ2-5, with D unresolved. Germline CDR1 reads SGHRS; CDR2 reads YFSETQ. This CDR3 is 14 amino acids long. Trimming removed 0 bases from V and 5 bases from J, with 11 bases in between. The CDR3 DNA is TGCGCCAGCAGCTTGGTAGCTTTCCGGGAGACCCAGTACTTC. Its translation: CASSLVAFRETQYF.

Comment on this clone: One end of the junction varies from germline; a read error may be responsible. V is TRBV19 and J is TRBJ2-6; a weak D match, TRBD1 (5 bases). Germline CDR1 is LNHDA and CDR2 is SQIVND (reference sequence). This CDR3 spans 14 amino acids. Written as DNA, the CDR3 is TGTGCCAGTAGTGACAACTCTGGGGCCAGCGTCCTGACTTTC. It specifies CASSDNSGASVLTF.

The gene calls are TRBV18 and TRBJ2-7, with a possible D match to TRBD1 (6 bases). Germline lookup yields CDR1 KGHSH and CDR2 LQKENI. V lost 3 bases and J lost 2, with 11 bases in between. There are 14 residues in the CDR3. CDR3 sequence reads: CASSPGTQTYEQYF. Here the CDR3 DNA reads TGTGCCAGCTCACCCGGGACACAGACCTACGAGCAGTACTTC.

This chain connects TRBV19 to TRBJ2-5; 7 bases align to TRBD1. Germline lookup yields CDR1 LNHDA and CDR2 SQIVND (reference sequence). V lost 7 bases, J lost 5 bases, and 7 bases stayed unmatched. The CDR3 has 13 residues. The CDR3, as DNA: TGTGCCAGTATACAGGGGCGCCAGGAGACCCAGTACTTC. Protein product: CASIQGRQETQYF.